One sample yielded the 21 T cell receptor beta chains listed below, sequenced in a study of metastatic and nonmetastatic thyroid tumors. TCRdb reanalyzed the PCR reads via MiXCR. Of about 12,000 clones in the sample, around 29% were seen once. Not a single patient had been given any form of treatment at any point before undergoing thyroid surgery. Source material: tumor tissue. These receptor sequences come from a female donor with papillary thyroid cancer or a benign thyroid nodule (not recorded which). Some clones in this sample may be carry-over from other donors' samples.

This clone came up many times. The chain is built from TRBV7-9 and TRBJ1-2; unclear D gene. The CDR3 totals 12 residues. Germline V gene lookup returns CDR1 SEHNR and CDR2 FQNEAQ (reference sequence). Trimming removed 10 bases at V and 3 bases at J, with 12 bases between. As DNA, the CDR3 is TGTGCCACTGGCTGGACGGACTATGGCTACACCTTC. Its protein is CATGWTDYGYTF. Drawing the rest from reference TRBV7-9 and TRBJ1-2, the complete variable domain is DTGVSQNPRHKITKRGQNVTFRCDPISEHNRLYWYRQTLGQGPEFLTYFQNEAQLEKSRLLSDRFSAERPKGSFSTLEIQRTEQGDSAMYLCATGWTDYGYTFGSGTRLTVV.

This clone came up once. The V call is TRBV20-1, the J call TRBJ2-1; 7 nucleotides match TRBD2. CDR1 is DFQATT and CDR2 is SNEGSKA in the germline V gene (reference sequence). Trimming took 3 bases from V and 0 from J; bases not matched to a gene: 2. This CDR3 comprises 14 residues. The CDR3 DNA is TGCAGTGCTAGCGGGAGGTACTCCTACAATGAGCAGTTCTTC. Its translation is CSASGRYSYNEQFF.

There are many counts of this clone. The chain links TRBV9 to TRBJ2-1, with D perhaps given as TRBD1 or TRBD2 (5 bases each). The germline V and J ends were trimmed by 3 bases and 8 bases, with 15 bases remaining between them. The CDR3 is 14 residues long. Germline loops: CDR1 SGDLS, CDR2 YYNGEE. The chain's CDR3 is CASSAGARVDEQFF. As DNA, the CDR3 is TGTGCCAGCAGCGCCGGGGCCCGGGTGGATGAGCAGTTCTTC.

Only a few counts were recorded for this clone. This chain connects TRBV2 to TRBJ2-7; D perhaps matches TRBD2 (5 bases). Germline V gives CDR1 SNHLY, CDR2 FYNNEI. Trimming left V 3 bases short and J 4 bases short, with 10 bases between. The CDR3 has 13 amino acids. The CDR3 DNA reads TGTGCCAGCAGTGACCCGACGGGGTACGAGCAGTACTTC. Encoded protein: CASSDPTGYEQYF.

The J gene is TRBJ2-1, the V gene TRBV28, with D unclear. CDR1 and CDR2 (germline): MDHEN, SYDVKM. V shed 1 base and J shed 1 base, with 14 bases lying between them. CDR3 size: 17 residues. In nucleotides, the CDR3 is TGTGCCAGCAGTTTATCGGTAGTCAGTGTATCCTACAATGAGCAGTTCTTC. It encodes CASSLSVVSVSYNEQFF.

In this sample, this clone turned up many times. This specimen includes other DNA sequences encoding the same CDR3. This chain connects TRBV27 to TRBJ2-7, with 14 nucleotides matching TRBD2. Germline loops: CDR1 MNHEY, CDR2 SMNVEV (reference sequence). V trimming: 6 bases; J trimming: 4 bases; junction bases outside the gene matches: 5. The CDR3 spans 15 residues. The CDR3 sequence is CASRRGTSGSYEQYF. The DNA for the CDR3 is TGTGCCAGCAGGAGGGGGACTAGCGGGAGTTACGAGCAGTACTTC.

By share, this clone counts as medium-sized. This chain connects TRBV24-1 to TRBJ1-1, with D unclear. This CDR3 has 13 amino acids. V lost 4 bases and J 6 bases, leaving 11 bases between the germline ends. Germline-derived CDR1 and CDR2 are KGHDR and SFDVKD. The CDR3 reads CATSDPGGAEAFF. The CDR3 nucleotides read TGTGCCACCAGTGACCCAGGTGGAGCTGAAGCTTTCTTT.

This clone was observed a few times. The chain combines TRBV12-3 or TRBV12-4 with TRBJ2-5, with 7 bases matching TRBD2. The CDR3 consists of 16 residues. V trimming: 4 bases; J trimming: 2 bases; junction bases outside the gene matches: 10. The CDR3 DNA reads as TGTGCCAGCAGTTCCACCTTAGGCGGGGGACAAGAGACCCAGTACTTC. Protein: CASSSTLGGGQETQYF.

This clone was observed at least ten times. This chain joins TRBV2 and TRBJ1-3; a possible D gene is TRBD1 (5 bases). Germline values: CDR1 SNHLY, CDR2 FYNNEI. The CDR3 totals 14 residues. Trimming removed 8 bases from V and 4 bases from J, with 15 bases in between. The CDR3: CASRGPGFGNTIYF. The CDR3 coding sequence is TGTGCCAGCCGTGGCCCAGGGTTCGGAAACACCATATATTTT.

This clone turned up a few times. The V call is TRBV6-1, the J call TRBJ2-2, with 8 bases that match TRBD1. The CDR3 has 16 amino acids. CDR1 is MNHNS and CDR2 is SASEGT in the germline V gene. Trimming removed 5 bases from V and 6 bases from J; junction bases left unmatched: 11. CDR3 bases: TGTGCCAGCAGTCAACTTTGGACAGGGTGGTCCGGGGAGCTGTTTTTT. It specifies CASSQLWTGWSGELFF.

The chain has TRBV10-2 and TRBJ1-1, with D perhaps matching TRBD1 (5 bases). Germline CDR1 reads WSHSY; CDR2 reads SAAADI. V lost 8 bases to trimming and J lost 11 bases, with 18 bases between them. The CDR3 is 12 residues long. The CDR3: CASANTQGVAFF. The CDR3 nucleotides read TGCGCCAGCGCGAATACTCAGGGAGTGGCTTTCTTT.

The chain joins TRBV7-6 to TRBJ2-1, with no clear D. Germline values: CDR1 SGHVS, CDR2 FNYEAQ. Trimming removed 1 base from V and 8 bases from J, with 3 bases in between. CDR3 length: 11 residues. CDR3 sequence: CASSLVYEQFF. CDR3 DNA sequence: TGTGCCAGCAGCTTAGTTTATGAGCAGTTCTTC.

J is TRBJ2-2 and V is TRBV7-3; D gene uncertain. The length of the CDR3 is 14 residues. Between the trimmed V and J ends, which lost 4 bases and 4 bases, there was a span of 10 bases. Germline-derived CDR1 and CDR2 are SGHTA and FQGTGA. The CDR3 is CASSSGSGTGELFF. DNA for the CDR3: TGTGCCAGCAGCTCCGGATCGGGCACCGGGGAGCTGTTTTTT.

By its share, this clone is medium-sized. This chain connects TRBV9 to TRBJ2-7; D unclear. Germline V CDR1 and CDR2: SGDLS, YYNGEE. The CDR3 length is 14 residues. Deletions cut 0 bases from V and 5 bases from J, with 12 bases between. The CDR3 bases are TGTGCCAGCAGCGTAGATCTCTCCTTTGACGAGCAGTACTTC. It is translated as CASSVDLSFDEQYF.

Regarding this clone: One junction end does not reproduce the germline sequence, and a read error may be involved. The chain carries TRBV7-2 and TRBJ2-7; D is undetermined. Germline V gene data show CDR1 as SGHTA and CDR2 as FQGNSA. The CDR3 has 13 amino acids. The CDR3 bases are TGTGCCAGCAGCTTAAGCTCCTCCCACGAGCAGTACTTC. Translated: CASSLSSSHEQYF.

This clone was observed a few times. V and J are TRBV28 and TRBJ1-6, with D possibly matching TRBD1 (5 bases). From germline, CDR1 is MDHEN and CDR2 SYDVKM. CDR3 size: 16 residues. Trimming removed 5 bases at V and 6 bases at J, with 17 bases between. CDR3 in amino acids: CASSPGGAGRNSPLHF. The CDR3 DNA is TGTGCCAGCAGTCCCGGCGGGGCAGGGCGTAATTCACCCCTCCACTTT.

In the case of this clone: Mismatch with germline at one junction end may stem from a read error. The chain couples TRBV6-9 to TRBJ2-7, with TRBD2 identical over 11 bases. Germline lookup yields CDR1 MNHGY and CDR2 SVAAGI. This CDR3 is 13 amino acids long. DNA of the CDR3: TGCGCCAGCCGCCATGGGACTAGCGGCGAGCAGTACTTC. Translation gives CASRHGTSGEQYF.

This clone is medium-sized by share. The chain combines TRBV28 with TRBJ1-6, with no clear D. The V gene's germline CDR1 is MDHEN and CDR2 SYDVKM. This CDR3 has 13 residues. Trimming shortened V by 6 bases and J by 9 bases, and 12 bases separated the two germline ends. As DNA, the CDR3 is TGTGCCAGCAGCTCATTGATTGGTTCACCCCTCCACTTT. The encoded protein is CASSSLIGSPLHF.

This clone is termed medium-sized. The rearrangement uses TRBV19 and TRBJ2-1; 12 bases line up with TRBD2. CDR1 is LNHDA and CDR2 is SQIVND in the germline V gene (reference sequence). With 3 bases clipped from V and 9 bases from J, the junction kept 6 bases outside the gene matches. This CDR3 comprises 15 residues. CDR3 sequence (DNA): TGTGCCAGTAGTATCGAGGCTAGCGGGAGGGGTGAGCAGTTCTTC. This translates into CASSIEASGRGEQFF.

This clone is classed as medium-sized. This chain's CDR3 is CASSLRSSSEQFF. The CDR3 bases are TGTGCCAGCAGCTTAAGGAGCAGCAGCGAGCAGTTCTTC. The chain carries TRBV7-3 and TRBJ2-1; D unclear. The ends were cut back, 1 base at V and 10 bases at J, with 11 bases in the middle. Germline CDR1 SGHTA, CDR2 FQGTGA. CDR3 length equals 13 residues.

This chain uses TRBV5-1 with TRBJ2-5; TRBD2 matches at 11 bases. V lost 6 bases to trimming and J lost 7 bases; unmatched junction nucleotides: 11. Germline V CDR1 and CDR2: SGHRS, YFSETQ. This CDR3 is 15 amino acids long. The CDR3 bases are TGCGCCAGCACCGGAACTAGCGGGAGTAGTACGACCCAGTACTTC. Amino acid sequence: CASTGTSGSSTTQYF.